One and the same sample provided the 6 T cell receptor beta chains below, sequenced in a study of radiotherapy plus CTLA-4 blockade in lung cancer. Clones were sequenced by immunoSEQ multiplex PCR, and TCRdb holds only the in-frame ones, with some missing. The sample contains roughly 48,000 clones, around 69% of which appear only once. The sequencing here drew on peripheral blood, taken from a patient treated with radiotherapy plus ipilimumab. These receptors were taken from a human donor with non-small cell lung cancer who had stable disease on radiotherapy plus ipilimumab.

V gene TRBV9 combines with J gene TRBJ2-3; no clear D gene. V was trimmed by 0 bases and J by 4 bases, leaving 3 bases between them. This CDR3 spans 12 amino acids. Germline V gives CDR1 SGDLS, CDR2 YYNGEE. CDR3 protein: CASSVGSDTQYF. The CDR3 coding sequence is TGTGCCAGCAGCGTAGGCTCAGATACGCAGTATTTT.

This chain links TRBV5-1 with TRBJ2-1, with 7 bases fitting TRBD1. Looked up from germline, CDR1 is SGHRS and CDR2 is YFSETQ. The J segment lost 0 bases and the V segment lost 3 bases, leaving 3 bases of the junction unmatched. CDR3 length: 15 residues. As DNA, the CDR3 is TGCGCCAGCAGCTCGGGACAGAGCTCCTACAATGAGCAGTTCTTC. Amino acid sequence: CASSSGQSSYNEQFF.

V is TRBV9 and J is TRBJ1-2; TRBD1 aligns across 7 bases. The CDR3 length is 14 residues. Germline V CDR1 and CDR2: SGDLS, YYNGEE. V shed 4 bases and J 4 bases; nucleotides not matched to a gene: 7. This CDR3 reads CASSSGGDFYGYTF. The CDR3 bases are TGTGCCAGCAGCTCAGGGGGGGATTTCTATGGCTACACCTTC.

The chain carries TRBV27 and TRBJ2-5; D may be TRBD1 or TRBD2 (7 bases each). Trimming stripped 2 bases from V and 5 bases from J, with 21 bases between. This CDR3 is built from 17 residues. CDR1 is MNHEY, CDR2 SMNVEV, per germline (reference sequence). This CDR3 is CASSLRTGSMGGETQYF. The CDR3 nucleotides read TGTGCCAGCAGTTTACGGACAGGCTCCATGGGAGGGGAGACCCAGTACTTC.

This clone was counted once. The CDR3: CASSYVPNSPLHF. CDR3 in DNA: TGTGCCAGCAGTTACGTCCCCAATTCACCCCTCCACTTT. The V gene is TRBV6-6, the J gene TRBJ1-6; no clear D gene. V was shortened by 2 bases and J by 7 bases, with 6 bases between the two germline ends. Germline-derived CDR1 and CDR2 are MNHNY and SVGAGI (reference sequence). The CDR3 is 13 amino acids.

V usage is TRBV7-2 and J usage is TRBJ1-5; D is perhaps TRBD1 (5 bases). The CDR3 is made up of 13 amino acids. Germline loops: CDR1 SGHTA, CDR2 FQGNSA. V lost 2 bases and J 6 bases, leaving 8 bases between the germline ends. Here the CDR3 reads CASSLLGTQPQHF. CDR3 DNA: TGTGCCAGCAGCTTATTAGGGACTCAGCCCCAGCATTTT.